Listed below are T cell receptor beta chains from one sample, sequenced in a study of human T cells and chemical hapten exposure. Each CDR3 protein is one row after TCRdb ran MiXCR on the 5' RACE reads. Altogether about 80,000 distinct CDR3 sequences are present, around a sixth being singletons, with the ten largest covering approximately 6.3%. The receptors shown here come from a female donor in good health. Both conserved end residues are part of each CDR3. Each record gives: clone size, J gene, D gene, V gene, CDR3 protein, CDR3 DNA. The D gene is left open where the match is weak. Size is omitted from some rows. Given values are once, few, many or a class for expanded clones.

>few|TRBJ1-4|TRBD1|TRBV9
CASSAQTGPNEKLFF
TGTGCCAGCAGCGCCCAGACAGGGCCTAATGAAAAACTGTTTTTT
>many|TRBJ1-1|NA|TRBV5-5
CASSPHPRDGAFF
TGTGCCAGCAGCCCTCACCCGCGGGACGGAGCTTTCTTT
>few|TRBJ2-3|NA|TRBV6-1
CASSEQGPNTDTQYF
TGTGCCAGCAGTGAGCAGGGACCAAACACAGATACGCAGTATTTT
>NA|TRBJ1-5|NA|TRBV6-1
CASLGQTYNQPQHF
TGTGCCAGCTTAGGGCAGACTTACAATCAGCCCCAGCATTTT
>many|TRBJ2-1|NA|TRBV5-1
CASSLGQGNHNEQFF
TGCGCCAGCAGCTTGGGTCAGGGCAACCACAATGAGCAGTTCTTC
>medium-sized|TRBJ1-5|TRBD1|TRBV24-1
CATSDLGQGELSNQPQHF
TGTGCCACCAGTGATTTGGGACAGGGGGAGTTAAGCAATCAGCCCCAGCATTTT
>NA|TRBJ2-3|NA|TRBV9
CASSVGGAGGTDTQYF
TGTGCCAGCAGCGTAGGAGGAGCAGGGGGCACAGATACGCAGTATTTT
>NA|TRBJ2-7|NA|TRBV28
CASSLSGPRREQYF
TGTGCCAGCAGTTTGTCGGGCCCCCGGAGGGAGCAGTACTTC
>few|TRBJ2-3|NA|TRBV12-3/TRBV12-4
CASRPGGTDTQYF
TGTGCCAGCAGACCGGGCGGCACAGATACGCAGTATTTT
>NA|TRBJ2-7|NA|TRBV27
CASSLGLSDEQYF
TGTGCCAGCAGCCTCGGACTTTCGGACGAGCAGTACTTC
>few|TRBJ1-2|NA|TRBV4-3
CASSQEPLYGYTF
TGCGCCAGCAGCCAAGAACCCCTCTATGGCTACACCTTC
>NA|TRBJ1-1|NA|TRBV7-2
CASSPRWRDAEAFF
TGTGCCAGCAGCCCTCGATGGAGAGATGCTGAAGCTTTCTTT
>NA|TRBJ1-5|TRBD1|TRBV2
CASRTGTDPRPQHF
TGTGCCAGCAGGACCGGGACAGACCCTCGGCCCCAGCATTTT
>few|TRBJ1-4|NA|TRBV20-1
CSATGSPGKLFF
TGCAGTGCTACAGGGTCCCCAGGAAAACTGTTTTTT
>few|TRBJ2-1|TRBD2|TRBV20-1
CSASRLLAGDYNEQFF
TGCAGTGCTAGCCGACTACTAGCGGGAGACTACAATGAGCAGTTCTTC
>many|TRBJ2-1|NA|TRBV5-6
CASSLQDNEQFF
TGTGCCAGCAGCTTGCAGGACAATGAGCAGTTCTTC
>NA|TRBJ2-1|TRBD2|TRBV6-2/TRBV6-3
CASSSAPGTSGRNEQFF
TGTGCCAGCAGCTCGGCCCCCGGGACTAGCGGGAGAAATGAGCAGTTCTTC
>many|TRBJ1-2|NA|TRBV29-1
CSVEKQGYGYTF
TGCAGCGTTGAAAAACAGGGCTATGGCTACACCTTC
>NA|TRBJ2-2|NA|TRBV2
CASTGLNTGELFF
TGTGCCAGTACAGGGCTGAACACCGGGGAGCTGTTTTTT
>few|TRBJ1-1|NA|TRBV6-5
CASSLQFSRPLSFNTEAFF
TGTGCCAGCAGTTTACAATTTTCACGGCCCCTCTCCTTTAACACTGAAGCTTTCTTT
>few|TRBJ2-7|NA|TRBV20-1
CSASVGLDSYEQYF
TGCAGTGCTAGTGTCGGACTCGATTCCTACGAGCAGTACTTC
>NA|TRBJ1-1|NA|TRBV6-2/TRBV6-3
CASSYPGDAWNTEAFF
TGTGCCAGCAGCTACCCGGGGGACGCTTGGAACACTGAAGCTTTCTTT
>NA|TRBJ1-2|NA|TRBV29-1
CSVEAPRGYTF
TGCAGCGTCGAAGCTCCGCGAGGCTACACCTTC
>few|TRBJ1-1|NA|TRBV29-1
CSVLTGGTEAFF
TGCAGCGTCCTGACGGGGGGCACTGAAGCTTTCTTT
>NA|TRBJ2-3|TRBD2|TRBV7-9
CASSSGLAGLNTDTQYF
TGTGCCAGCAGCTCGGGACTAGCGGGTCTGAACACAGATACGCAGTATTTT
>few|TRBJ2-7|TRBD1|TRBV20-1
CSARVPRTGDEQYF
TGCAGTGCTAGAGTACCGAGGACAGGGGACGAGCAGTACTTC
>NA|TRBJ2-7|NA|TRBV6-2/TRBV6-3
CASGPIYEQYF
TGTGCCAGCGGACCTATCTACGAGCAGTACTTC
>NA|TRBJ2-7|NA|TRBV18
CASSPVGVGPNEQYF
TGTGCCAGCTCACCGGTAGGGGTTGGGCCCAACGAGCAGTACTTC
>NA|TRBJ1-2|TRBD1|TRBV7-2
CASSRQGGRDYGYTF
TGTGCCAGCAGCCGTCAGGGGGGCAGAGACTATGGCTACACCTTC
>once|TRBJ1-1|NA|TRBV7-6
CASSHCRLLNTEAFF
TGTGCCAGCAGCCACTGCCGGCTATTGAACACTGAGGCTTTCTTT
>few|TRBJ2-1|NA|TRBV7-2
CASSLGGSVNEQFF
TGTGCCAGCAGCTTAGGTGGTAGCGTCAATGAGCAGTTCTTC
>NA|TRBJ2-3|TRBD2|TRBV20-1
CSAQRGGPDTQYF
TGCAGTGCCCAGCGGGGGGGCCCAGATACGCAGTATTTT
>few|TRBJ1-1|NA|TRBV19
CASSPQGSGTEAFF
TGTGCCAGTAGTCCCCAGGGTTCGGGGACTGAAGCTTTCTTT
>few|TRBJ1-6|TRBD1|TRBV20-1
CSARDPARDSSPLHF
TGCAGTGCTAGAGATCCCGCCAGGGACAGTTCACCCCTCCACTTT
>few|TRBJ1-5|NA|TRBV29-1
CSVAFGTQNQPQHF
TGCAGCGTTGCGTTCGGAACACAGAATCAGCCCCAGCATTTT
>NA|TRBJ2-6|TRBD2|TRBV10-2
CASRKGLAGSGANVLTF
TGCGCCAGCAGGAAGGGACTAGCGGGGTCTGGGGCCAACGTCCTGACTTTC
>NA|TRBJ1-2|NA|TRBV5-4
CASSFGQDYGYTF
TGTGCCAGCAGCTTCGGACAAGACTATGGCTACACCTTC
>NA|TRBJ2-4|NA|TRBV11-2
CASTLGQTAKNIQYF
TGTGCCAGCACCCTAGGACAGACAGCCAAAAACATTCAGTACTTC
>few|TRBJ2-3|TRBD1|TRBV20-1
CSANNIGTEDADTQYF
TGCAGTGCTAACAACATAGGGACAGAGGATGCAGATACGCAGTATTTT
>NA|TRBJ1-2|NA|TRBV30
CAWSVGRIYGYTF
TGTGCCTGGAGTGTAGGACGAATCTATGGCTACACCTTC
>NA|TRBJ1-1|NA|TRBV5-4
CASWRGANTENTEAFF
TGTGCCAGCTGGAGGGGGGCGAATACGGAGAACACTGAAGCTTTCTTT
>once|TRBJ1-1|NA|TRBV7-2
CASSPRFRENTEAFF
TGTGCCAGCAGCCCAAGGTTTCGGGAGAACACTGAAGCTTTCTTT
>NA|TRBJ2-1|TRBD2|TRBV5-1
CASSLELFGSGAYNEQFF
TGCGCCAGCAGCCTCGAGCTTTTTGGTAGCGGGGCCTACAATGAGCAGTTCTTC
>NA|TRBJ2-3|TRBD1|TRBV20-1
CSADGQGGLPSGTDTQYF
TGCAGTGCCGACGGACAGGGAGGTCTTCCGTCTGGCACAGATACGCAGTATTTT